This paragraph reports one T cell receptor beta chain. The antigen is not known. The CDR3 runs 15 residues. Trimming took 6 bases from V and 4 from J; bases not matched to a gene: 10. CDR1 and CDR2 from the germline V gene are SQVTM and ANQGSEA. The record originates from a study of T cell responses to AZD1222 COVID-19 vaccine. Data came from immunoSEQ multiplex PCR; TCRdb stores just in-frame clones and leaves some out. The sample yields more than 95,000 clones, roughly 88% seen once. Study-wide results and limits: White British people made up most donors, females outnumbered males, and clonal diversity was possibly underestimated. Sampled repertoires all dated from after the peak T cell response.

The chain recombines TRBV29-1 with TRBJ1-3, with 9 bases lining up with TRBD1. The TCR comes from an adult in good health. This sample comprised peripheral blood, obtained on day 0 of AZD1222 vaccination. The CDR3 region is CSVSGTGSAGNTIYF. The CDR3, as DNA: TGCAGCGTCTCCGGGACAGGGAGCGCAGGAAACACCATATATTTT.